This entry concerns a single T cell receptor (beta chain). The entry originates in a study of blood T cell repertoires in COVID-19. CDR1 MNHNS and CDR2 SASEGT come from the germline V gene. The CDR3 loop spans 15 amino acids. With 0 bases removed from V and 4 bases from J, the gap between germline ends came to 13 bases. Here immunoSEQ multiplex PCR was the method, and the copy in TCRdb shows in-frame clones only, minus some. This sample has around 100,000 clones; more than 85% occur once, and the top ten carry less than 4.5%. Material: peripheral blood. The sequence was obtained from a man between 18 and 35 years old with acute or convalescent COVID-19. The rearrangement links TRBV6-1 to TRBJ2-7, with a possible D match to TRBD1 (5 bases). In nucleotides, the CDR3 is TGTGCCAGCAGTGAAGCTTTACAGGCTAGTTACGAGCAGTACTTC. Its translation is CASSEALQASYEQYF.